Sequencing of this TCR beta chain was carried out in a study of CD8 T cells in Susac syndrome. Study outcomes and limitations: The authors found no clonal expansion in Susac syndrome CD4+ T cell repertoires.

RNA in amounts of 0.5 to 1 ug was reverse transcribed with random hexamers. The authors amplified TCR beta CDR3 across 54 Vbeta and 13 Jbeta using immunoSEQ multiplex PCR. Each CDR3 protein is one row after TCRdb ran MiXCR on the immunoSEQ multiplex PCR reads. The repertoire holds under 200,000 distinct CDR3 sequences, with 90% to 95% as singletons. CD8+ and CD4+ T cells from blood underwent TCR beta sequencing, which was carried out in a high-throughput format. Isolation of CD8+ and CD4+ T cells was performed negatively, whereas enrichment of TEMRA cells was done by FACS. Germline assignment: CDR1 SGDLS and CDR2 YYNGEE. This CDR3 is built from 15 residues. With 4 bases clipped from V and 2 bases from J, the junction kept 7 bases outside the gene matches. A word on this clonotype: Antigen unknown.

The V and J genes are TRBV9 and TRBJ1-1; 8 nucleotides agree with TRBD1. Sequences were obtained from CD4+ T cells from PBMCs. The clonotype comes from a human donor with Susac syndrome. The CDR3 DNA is TGTGCCAGCAGCTCTACGACAGGGGTTAACACTGAAGCTTTCTTT. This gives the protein CASSSTTGVNTEAFF. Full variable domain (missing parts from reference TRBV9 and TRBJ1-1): DSGVTQTPKHLITATGQRVTLRCSPRSGDLSVYWYQQSLDQGLQFLIQYYNGEERAKGNILERFSAQQFPDLHSELNLSSLELGDSALYFCASSSTTGVNTEAFFGQGTRLTVV.